This T cell receptor (beta chain) was sequenced for a study of blood T cells in healthy people across ages. Regarding the study as a whole: Diversity figures derived from one million T cells were judged to underestimate the true value. CMV infection status of these donors was not known. Age advanced and TCR beta diversity per million T cells fell, roughly linearly.

A remark on this clonotype: Its matching antigen is unknown.

The draw of peripheral blood yielded about 9.4 milliliters from each donor. The second PCR ran roughly 6 to 11 cycles with a sample-barcoded 5' primer and J-beta primers. TCRdb itself ran the 5' RACE reads through MiXCR, one entry per CDR3 protein. The table has 700,000 or so distinct CDR3 sequences, approximately 40% seen once; the top ten hold approximately 31%. Trimming at V came to 11 bases and at J to 3 bases, leaving 11 bases not matched to a gene. The CDR3 contains 14 residues. Germline CDR1 and CDR2: MNHEY and SMNVEV (reference sequence). The specimen was blood. This sequence joins TRBV27 and TRBJ2-7; 9 nucleotides agree with TRBD1. The receptor's source is a man older than 75 in good health. In DNA, the CDR3 is TGTGCCGCTGGGGGGGGACAGGGTATCTACGAGCAGTACTTC. Translation gives CAAGGGQGIYEQYF.